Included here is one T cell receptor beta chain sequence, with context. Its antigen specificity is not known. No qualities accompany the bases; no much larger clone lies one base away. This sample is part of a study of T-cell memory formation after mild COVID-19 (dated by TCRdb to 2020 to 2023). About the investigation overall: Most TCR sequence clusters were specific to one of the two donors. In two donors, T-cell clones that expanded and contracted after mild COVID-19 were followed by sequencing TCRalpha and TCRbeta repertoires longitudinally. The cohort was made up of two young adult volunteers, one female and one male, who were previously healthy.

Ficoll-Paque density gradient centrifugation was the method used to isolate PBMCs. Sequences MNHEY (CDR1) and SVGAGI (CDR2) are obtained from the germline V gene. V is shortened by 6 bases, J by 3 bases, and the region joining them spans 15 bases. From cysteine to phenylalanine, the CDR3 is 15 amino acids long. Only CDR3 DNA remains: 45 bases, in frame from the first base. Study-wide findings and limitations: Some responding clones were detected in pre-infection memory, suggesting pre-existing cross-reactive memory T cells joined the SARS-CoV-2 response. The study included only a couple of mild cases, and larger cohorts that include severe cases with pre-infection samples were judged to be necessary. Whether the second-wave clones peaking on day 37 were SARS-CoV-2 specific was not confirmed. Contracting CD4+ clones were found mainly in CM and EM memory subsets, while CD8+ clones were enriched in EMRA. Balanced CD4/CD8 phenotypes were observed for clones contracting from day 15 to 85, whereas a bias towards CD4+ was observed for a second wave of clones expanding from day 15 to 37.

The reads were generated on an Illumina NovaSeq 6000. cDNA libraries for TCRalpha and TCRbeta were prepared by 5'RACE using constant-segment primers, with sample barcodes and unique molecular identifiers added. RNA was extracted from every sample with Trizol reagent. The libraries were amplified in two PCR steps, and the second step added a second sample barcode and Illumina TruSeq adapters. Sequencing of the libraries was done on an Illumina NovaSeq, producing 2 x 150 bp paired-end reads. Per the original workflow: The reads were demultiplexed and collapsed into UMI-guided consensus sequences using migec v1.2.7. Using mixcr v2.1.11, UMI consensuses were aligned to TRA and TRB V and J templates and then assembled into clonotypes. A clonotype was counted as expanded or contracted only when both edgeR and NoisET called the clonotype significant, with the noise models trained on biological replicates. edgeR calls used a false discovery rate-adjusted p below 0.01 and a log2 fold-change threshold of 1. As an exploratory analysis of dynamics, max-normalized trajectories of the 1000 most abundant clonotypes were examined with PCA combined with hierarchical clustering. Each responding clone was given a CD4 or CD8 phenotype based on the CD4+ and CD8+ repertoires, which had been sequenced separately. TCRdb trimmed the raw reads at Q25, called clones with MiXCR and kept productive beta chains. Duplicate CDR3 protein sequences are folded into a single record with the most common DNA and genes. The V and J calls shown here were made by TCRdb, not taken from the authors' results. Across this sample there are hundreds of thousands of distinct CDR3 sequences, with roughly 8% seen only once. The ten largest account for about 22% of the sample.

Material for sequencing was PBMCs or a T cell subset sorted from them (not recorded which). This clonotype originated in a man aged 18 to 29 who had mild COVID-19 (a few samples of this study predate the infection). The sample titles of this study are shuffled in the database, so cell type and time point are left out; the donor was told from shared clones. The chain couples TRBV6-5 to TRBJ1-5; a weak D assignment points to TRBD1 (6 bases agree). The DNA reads TGTGCCAGCAGCCCCCCGGGACACAACAATCAGCCCCAGCATTTT. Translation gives CASSPPGHNNQPQHF.